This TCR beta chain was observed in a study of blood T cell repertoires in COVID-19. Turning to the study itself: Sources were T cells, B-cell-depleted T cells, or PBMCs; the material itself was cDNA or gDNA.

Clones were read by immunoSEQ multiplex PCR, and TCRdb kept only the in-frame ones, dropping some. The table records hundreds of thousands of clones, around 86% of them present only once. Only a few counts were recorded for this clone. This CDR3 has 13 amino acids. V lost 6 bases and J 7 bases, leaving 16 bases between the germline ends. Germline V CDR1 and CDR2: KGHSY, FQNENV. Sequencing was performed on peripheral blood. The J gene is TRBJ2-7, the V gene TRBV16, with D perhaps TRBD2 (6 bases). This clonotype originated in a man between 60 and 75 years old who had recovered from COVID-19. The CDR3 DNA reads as TGTGCCAGCAGGCGGGGAACCTTGGGGGAGCAGTACTTC. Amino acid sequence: CASRRGTLGEQYF.